Shown below are 9 T cell receptor beta chains from a single sample sequenced in a study of identical twins. TCRdb redid the calling of the 5' RACE reads with MiXCR, one entry per CDR3 protein. Among about 210,000 distinct CDR3 sequences listed, less than 10% were seen once. The sample taken for sequencing was memory (CD45RO+) T cells sorted from blood. These receptors were collected from a woman aged 18-29 years in good health.

This sequence joins TRBV27 and TRBJ2-1, with D maybe TRBD1 (5 bases). Trimming removed 1 base at V and 7 bases at J, with 8 bases between. The CDR3 has 13 amino acids. Germline CDR1 reads MNHEY; CDR2 reads SMNVEV (reference sequence). CDR3 amino acids: CASSLLTANEQFF. CDR3 sequence (DNA): TGTGCCAGCAGTTTATTGACAGCTAATGAGCAGTTCTTC.

There are a few counts of this clonotype. The chain carries TRBV7-2 and TRBJ2-1; 12 bases align to TRBD2. V gave up 4 bases and J gave up 4 bases; unmatched junction bases: 8. Germline V lookup: CDR1 SGHTA, CDR2 FQGNSA. This CDR3 spans 17 amino acids. CDR3 DNA sequence: TGTGCCAGCAGCTGGGGCGGGACTAGCGGGCAGTACAATGAGCAGTTCTTC. Translated: CASSWGGTSGQYNEQFF.

This clonotype was found a few times. V and J are TRBV20-1 and TRBJ2-2; 12 nucleotides align to TRBD2. The trim removed 4 bases at V and 5 bases at J, leaving 2 bases unmatched. Germline V gives CDR1 DFQATT, CDR2 SNEGSKA (reference sequence). This CDR3 is 14 amino acids long. Here the CDR3 reads CSAKLAGGTGELFF. CDR3 nucleotides: TGCAGTGCTAAACTAGCGGGGGGAACCGGGGAGCTGTTTTTT.

This clonotype was recorded a few times. The CDR3, as DNA: TGTGCCAGCAGCGAGACAGGGGGCCCCTCTGGAAACACCATATATTTT. As protein: CASSETGGPSGNTIYF. V and J are TRBV6-1 and TRBJ1-3; TRBD1 matches 10 bases. The CDR3 spans 16 residues. The germline V gene encodes CDR1 MNHNS and CDR2 SASEGT. V gave up 6 bases and J gave up 0 bases; unmatched junction bases: 5.

The chain has TRBV5-6 and TRBJ2-7, with D uncertain. V shed 0 bases and J shed 7 bases, with 17 bases lying between them. There are 15 residues in the CDR3. The germline V gene has CDR1 SGHDT and CDR2 YYEEEE. CDR3 in amino acids: CASSLGGGPFGEQYF. The CDR3 DNA sequence: TGTGCCAGCAGCTTGGGTGGCGGACCCTTCGGGGAGCAGTACTTC. Looking up the rest from reference TRBV5-6 and TRBJ2-7 gives the full variable domain: DAGVTQSPTHLIKTRGQQVTLRCSPKSGHDTVSWYQQALGQGPQFIFQYYEEEERQRGNFPDRFSGHQFPNYSSELNVNALLLGDSALYLCASSLGGGPFGEQYFGPGTRLTVT.

This clonotype was observed at least ten times. This chain uses TRBV29-1 with TRBJ1-2; D may be TRBD1 (5 bases). V lost 3 bases, J lost 8 bases, and 10 bases lay in between. The CDR3 consists of 11 residues. Germline CDR1 reads SQVTM; CDR2 reads ANQGSEA. The chain's CDR3 is CSVDQGRGYTF. The CDR3 coding sequence is TGCAGCGTTGACCAGGGTCGGGGCTACACCTTC.

The J gene is TRBJ2-3, the V gene TRBV7-9; 9 nucleotides match TRBD2. Germline values: CDR1 SEHNR, CDR2 FQNEAQ (reference sequence). The CDR3 consists of 16 residues. V dropped 5 bases and J dropped 4; count of bases not matched to a gene: 10. This chain's CDR3 is CASSVRGGAVSDTQYF. DNA for the CDR3: TGTGCCAGCAGCGTCCGCGGGGGGGCCGTCTCAGATACGCAGTATTTT. Full variable domain (rest looked up from reference TRBV7-9 and TRBJ2-3): DTGVSQNPRHKITKRGQNVTFRCDPISEHNRLYWYRQTLGQGPEFLTYFQNEAQLEKSRLLSDRFSAERPKGSFSTLEIQRTEQGDSAMYLCASSVRGGAVSDTQYFGPGTRLTVL.

This clonotype was found a few times. This chain connects TRBV12-5 to TRBJ1-1; a possible D gene is TRBD1 (5 bases). The CDR3 has 11 residues. Trimming stripped 5 bases from V and 11 bases from J, with 12 bases between. From germline, CDR1 is LGHNT and CDR2 FRNRAP. The CDR3 loop is CASGPGGWAFF. CDR3 DNA sequence: TGTGCTAGTGGTCCTGGGGGATGGGCTTTCTTT.

The chain has TRBV7-8 and TRBJ2-7, with no clear D. The V end was cut by 2 bases, the J end by 5 bases, with 19 bases between. The CDR3 runs to 16 residues. Germline V gene data show CDR1 as SGHVS and CDR2 as FQNEAQ. DNA of the CDR3: TGTGCCAGCAGCTTACCCTGGATCCCGGAGAGCGACGAGCAGTACTTC. As protein: CASSLPWIPESDEQYF.